Listed here are 18 T cell receptor beta chains from one sample, sequenced in a study of T cell changes during pregnancy in multiple sclerosis. Clones were read by immunoSEQ multiplex PCR, and TCRdb kept only the in-frame ones, dropping some. The table records roughly 45,000 clones, 95% of them present only once. Sequenced here: CD8+ T cells from peripheral blood mononuclear cells, sampled in the first trimester of pregnancy. These receptors were obtained from a female donor with multiple sclerosis, enrolled in a pregnancy study.

The J gene is TRBJ2-2, the V gene TRBV11-3; D may be TRBD2 (6 bases). CDR3 length equals 16 residues. The ends were cut back, 5 bases at V and 5 bases at J, with 18 bases in the middle. The germline V gene encodes CDR1 SGHNT and CDR2 YENEEA. For the CDR3, the DNA is TGTGCCAGCAGCGCGATGCGGGGTAGGGTAACCGGGGAGCTGTTTTTT. This translates into CASSAMRGRVTGELFF. The full variable domain, with the rest looked up from reference TRBV11-3 and TRBJ2-2, is EAGVVQSPRYKIIEKKQPVAFWCNPISGHNTLYWYLQNLGQGPELLIRYENEEAVDDSQLPKDRFSAERLKGVDSTLKIQPAELGDSAVYLCASSAMRGRVTGELFFGEGSRLTVL.

This clone was seen a handful of times. The V call is TRBV19, the J call TRBJ1-1; TRBD1 might be the D (6 bases). Trimming cost V 3 bases and J 0 bases, with 14 bases left between them. The CDR3 sequence is 16 residues long. From germline, CDR1 is LNHDA and CDR2 SQIVND (reference sequence). CDR3 sequence: CASSIRDMGMNTEAFF. CDR3 DNA: TGTGCCAGTAGTATCCGGGACATGGGGATGAACACTGAAGCTTTCTTT.

This chain connects TRBV19 to TRBJ2-5; the match to TRBD2 covers 9 bases. This CDR3 contains 16 residues. Germline V gives CDR1 LNHDA, CDR2 SQIVND (reference sequence). The V gene end was trimmed by 3 bases and the J gene end by 2 bases; junction bases not matched to a gene: 7. This CDR3 reads CASSMPGSGRQETQYF. The DNA of the CDR3 is TGTGCCAGTAGTATGCCCGGGAGCGGGAGGCAAGAGACCCAGTACTTC.

The chain is built from TRBV4-3 and TRBJ1-2; 10 bases are a match to TRBD1. This CDR3 comprises 19 residues. Germline V gives CDR1 LGHNA, CDR2 YSLEER. V shed 3 bases and J 1 base; nucleotides not matched to a gene: 14. The DNA of the CDR3 is TGCGCCAGCAGCCAGCCCCGGGACAGGGGTGACAACGATAACTATGGCTACACCTTC. Translation gives CASSQPRDRGDNDNYGYTF.

The chain couples TRBV7-2 to TRBJ2-7; 13 bases line up with TRBD2. Unmatched junction bases numbered 2, after V lost 5 bases and J lost 4 bases. CDR3 size: 14 residues. Germline values: CDR1 SGHTA, CDR2 FQGNSA. The CDR3 spells CASSAGLAGYEQYF. CDR3 nucleotides: TGTGCCAGCAGCGCGGGACTAGCGGGATACGAGCAGTACTTC.

The chain carries TRBV28 and TRBJ1-1; maybe TRBD1 (6 bases). Germline V gives CDR1 MDHEN, CDR2 SYDVKM. V was trimmed by 2 bases and J by 5 bases, leaving 15 bases between them. The CDR3 loop spans 15 amino acids. In DNA, the CDR3 is TGTGCCAGCAGTTTACGTTTCGGGGGGGCAACTGAAGCTTTCTTT. Residues: CASSLRFGGATEAFF. Combining the CDR3 with reference TRBV28 and TRBJ1-1 gives the whole variable domain DVKVTQSSRYLVKRTGEKVFLECVQDMDHENMFWYRQDPGLGLRLIYFSYDVKMKEKGDIPEGYSVSREKKERFSLILESASTNQTSMYLCASSLRFGGATEAFFGQGTRLTVV.

The chain couples TRBV27 to TRBJ2-7; D unresolved. V shed 5 bases and J shed 3 bases, with 11 bases lying between them. Germline V CDR1 and CDR2: MNHEY, SMNVEV (reference sequence). The length of the CDR3 is 13 residues. CDR3 sequence (DNA): TGTGCCAGCAGTCCCGGGTCGGACTACGAGCAGTACTTC. Its protein product is CASSPGSDYEQYF.

Written as DNA, the CDR3 is TGCGCCAGCAGCCAAGACTCGGGGGGGCCCACTGAAGCTTTCTTT. This encodes CASSQDSGGPTEAFF. The J gene is TRBJ1-1, the V gene TRBV4-3; perhaps TRBD1 as D (6 bases). The length of the CDR3 is 15 residues. Germline values: CDR1 LGHNA, CDR2 YSLEER. Trimming pared 0 bases from V and 4 bases from J, leaving 12 bases between.

The chain is built from TRBV19 and TRBJ2-5; possible D gene TRBD2, 6 bases. Germline V gene data show CDR1 as LNHDA and CDR2 as SQIVND (reference sequence). The CDR3 covers 13 residues. V shed 3 bases and J shed 5 bases, with 10 bases lying between them. The CDR3 loop is CASSIVGGETQYF. CDR3 bases: TGTGCCAGTAGTATTGTCGGAGGGGAGACCCAGTACTTC.

By sample fraction, this clone is medium-sized. The genes are TRBV7-9 and TRBJ1-1; 9 nucleotides align to TRBD1. Germline V gives CDR1 SEHNR, CDR2 FQNEAQ (reference sequence). Germline trimming cut 5 bases from V and 4 bases from J; bases unmatched to any gene: 5. The CDR3 contains 14 residues. Written as DNA, the CDR3 is TGTGCCAGCAGCCCCGGGACAGGGCCCACTGAAGCTTTCTTT. It is translated as CASSPGTGPTEAFF.

CDR3 nucleotides: TGTGCCAGTACCTCCCTTACCGAATGGGGACTAGCGAGGACGGGCGGGGAGCTGTTTTTT. Protein: CASTSLTEWGLARTGGELFF. This chain links TRBV19 with TRBJ2-2, with 10 bases that match TRBD2. The CDR3 is 20 amino acids. Germline CDR1 reads LNHDA; CDR2 reads SQIVND (reference sequence). Trimming removed 7 bases from V and 7 bases from J; junction bases left unmatched: 24.

This clone was counted a few times. The chain joins TRBV5-1 to TRBJ2-3; 8 bases agree with TRBD2. CDR1 and CDR2 (germline): SGHRS, YFSETQ. The CDR3 is 14 residues long. J lost 10 bases, V lost 4 bases, and 11 bases had no gene match. The CDR3 DNA is TGCGCCAGCAGCCTTGGGGAAAGCGGGAGTGCGCAGTATTTT. It yields the protein CASSLGESGSAQYF.

In this sample, this clone turned up once. This sequence joins TRBV11-2 and TRBJ1-1, with D possibly TRBD1 on 6 matching bases. There are 15 residues in the CDR3. Between the trimmed V and J ends, which lost 4 bases and 2 bases, there was a span of 14 bases. CDR1 and CDR2 from the germline V gene are SGHAT and FQNNGV. The CDR3 here is CASSSYRVSNTEAFF. The CDR3 DNA is TGTGCCAGCAGCTCCTACAGGGTGTCAAACACTGAAGCTTTCTTT.

This rearrangement joins TRBV27 to TRBJ1-1; D might be TRBD1 (5 bases). The germline gives CDR1 MNHEY, CDR2 SMNVEV (reference sequence). The V end was cut by 6 bases, the J end by 4 bases, with 12 bases between. This CDR3 comprises 13 residues. This chain's CDR3 is CASRQTDLTEAFF. CDR3 DNA sequence: TGTGCCAGCAGGCAGACAGACCTCACTGAAGCTTTCTTT.

The gene calls are TRBV9 and TRBJ2-5; TRBD1 might be the D (5 bases). The CDR3 sequence is 14 residues long. The V end was cut by 0 bases, the J end by 1 base, with 7 bases between. Germline V CDR1 and CDR2: SGDLS, YYNGEE. The CDR3 nucleotides are TGTGCCAGCAGCGTAGGACAGATCCAAGAGACCCAGTACTTC. It translates to CASSVGQIQETQYF.

The chain joins TRBV27 to TRBJ2-7, with D possibly TRBD1 on 6 matching bases. Trimming left V 5 bases short and J 2 bases short, with 10 bases between. Per the germline V gene, CDR1 is MNHEY and CDR2 is SMNVEV (reference sequence). The CDR3 is made up of 13 amino acids. CDR3 protein: CASSLQGTYEQYF. DNA for the CDR3: TGTGCCAGCAGTCTACAGGGTACCTACGAGCAGTACTTC.

The chain couples TRBV7-2 to TRBJ1-2, with TRBD1 identical over 8 bases. The CDR3 has 14 residues. Trimming cost V 3 bases and J 1 base; bases outside gene matches: 1. The germline gives CDR1 SGHTA, CDR2 FQGNSA. The CDR3 protein is CASSFGQGNYGYTF. Here the CDR3 DNA reads TGTGCCAGCAGCTTCGGACAGGGTAACTATGGCTACACCTTC.

V gene TRBV6-1 combines with J gene TRBJ2-1; 7 bases map to TRBD2. Trimming cost V 2 bases and J 7 bases; bases outside gene matches: 11. The CDR3 totals 16 residues. Germline V lookup: CDR1 MNHNS, CDR2 SASEGT. Written as DNA, the CDR3 is TGTGCCAGCAGTGAACTAGAGCGGGGTGGGGGGAATGAGCAGTTCTTC. Amino acids: CASSELERGGGNEQFF.